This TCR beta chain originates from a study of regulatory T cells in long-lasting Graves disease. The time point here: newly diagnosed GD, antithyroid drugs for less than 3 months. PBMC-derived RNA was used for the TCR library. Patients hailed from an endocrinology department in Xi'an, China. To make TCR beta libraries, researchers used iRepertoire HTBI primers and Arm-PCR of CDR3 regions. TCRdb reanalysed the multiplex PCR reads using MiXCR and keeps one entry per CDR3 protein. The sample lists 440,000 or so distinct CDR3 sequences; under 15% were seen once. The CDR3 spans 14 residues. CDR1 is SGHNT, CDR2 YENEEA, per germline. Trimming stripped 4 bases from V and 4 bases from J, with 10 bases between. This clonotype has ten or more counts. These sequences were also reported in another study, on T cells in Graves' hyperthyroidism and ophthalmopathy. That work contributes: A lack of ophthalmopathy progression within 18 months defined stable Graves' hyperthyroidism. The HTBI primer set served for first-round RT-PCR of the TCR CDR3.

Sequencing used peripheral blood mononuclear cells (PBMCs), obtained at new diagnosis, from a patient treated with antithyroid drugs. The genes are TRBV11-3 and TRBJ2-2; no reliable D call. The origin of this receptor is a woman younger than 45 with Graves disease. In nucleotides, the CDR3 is TGTGCCAGCAGCTCAATCCGGCTCACCGGGGAGCTGTTTTTT. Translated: CASSSIRLTGELFF.